This TCR beta chain was retrieved from a study of T cells in Graves' hyperthyroidism and ophthalmopathy. Losses at the gene ends were 6 bases for V and 8 bases for J; bases not matched to a gene: 10. This CDR3 spans 15 amino acids. The germline CDR1 and CDR2 sequences are MNHNS and SASEGT. Uncontrolled infection, other autoimmune disease, pregnancy or lactation excluded patients. RNA transcripts served as the template for amplifying TCR beta CDR3 regions. HTBI primers were the set used in a first-round RT-PCR of the TCR CDR3. Each CDR3 protein is one row after TCRdb ran MiXCR on the multiplex PCR reads. There are approximately 530,000 distinct CDR3 sequences in the sample; just under 20% occur only once, and 47% lies in the top ten. This clonotype turned up a few times.

Source material: blood. The TCR was taken from a man aged 35 to 55 with Graves' ophthalmopathy. V usage is TRBV6-1 and J usage is TRBJ1-6, with 7 bases fitting TRBD1. CDR3 DNA: TGTGCCAGCAGCAGACAGGGAGTCGCGGATTCACCCCTCCACTTT. This sequence encodes CASSRQGVADSPLHF.